Listed below are T cell receptor beta chains from one sample, sequenced in a study of cytomegalovirus exposure and HLA in healthy donors. Method: immunoSEQ multiplex PCR; TCRdb's copy keeps in-frame clones and lacks some. In the table there are around 250,000 clones, over 90% of which are singletons. The source material was PBMCs. The receptors stem from a girl aged 2 to 9 in good health and CMV-seronegative. Both conserved end residues are part of each CDR3. A D gene is named only where the DNA matches it firmly.

TRBJ1-2 15 NA TRBV19 CASSIRQGRNYGYTF TGTGCCAGTAGTATACGGCAGGGTAGGAACTATGGCTACACCTTC
TRBJ1-4 15 NA TRBV28 CASSPSGGANEKLFF TGTGCCAGCAGTCCCAGCGGGGGGGCTAATGAAAAACTGTTTTTT
TRBJ1-3 14 NA TRBV5-6 CASGKGRSGNTIYF TGTGCCAGCGGCAAGGGGCGTTCTGGAAACACCATATATTTT
TRBJ1-2 18 NA TRBV27 CASRAWSGAGAANYGYTF TGTGCCAGCCGTGCCTGGTCGGGGGCGGGGGCGGCTAACTATGGCTACACCTTC
TRBJ1-4 12 NA TRBV29-1 CSVAATNEKLFF TGCAGCGTGGCTGCAACTAATGAAAAACTGTTTTTT
TRBJ2-5 15 NA TRBV6-9 CASSYRGALWETQYF TGTGCCAGCAGTTACAGGGGAGCACTATGGGAGACCCAGTACTTC
TRBJ2-5 13 TRBD2 TRBV18 CASSPGGGETQYF TGTGCCAGCTCACCGGGCGGGGGAGAGACCCAGTACTTC
TRBJ2-7 14 TRBD2 TRBV5-1 CASHIAGGPNEQYF TGCGCCAGCCACATAGCGGGGGGGCCGAACGAGCAGTACTTC
TRBJ2-5 14 TRBD2 TRBV27 CASSFREDQETQYF TGTGCCAGCAGTTTTCGGGAGGACCAAGAGACCCAGTACTTC
TRBJ1-3 16 NA TRBV10-3 CAISATVPSSGNTIYF TGTGCCATCAGTGCTACCGTGCCTAGCTCTGGAAACACCATATATTTT
TRBJ2-3 15 TRBD2 TRBV4-2 CASSHIAGSTDTQYF TGTGCCAGCAGCCACATAGCGGGGAGCACAGATACGCAGTATTTT
TRBJ2-3 10 NA TRBV29-1 CSVTRNTQYF TGCAGCGTGACGCGGAATACGCAGTATTTT
TRBJ2-7 13 TRBD2 TRBV2 CASRGSGSNEQYF TGTGCCAGCCGGGGAAGCGGGAGTAACGAGCAGTACTTC
TRBJ2-7 13 NA TRBV19 CASSIASSYEQYF TGTGCCAGTAGTATTGCCAGTTCCTACGAGCAGTACTTC
TRBJ2-2 15 NA TRBV6-1 CASSPRQAITGELFF TGTGCCAGCAGTCCCCGACAGGCGATCACCGGGGAGCTGTTTTTT